The 19 T cell receptor beta chains reported below all come from one sample, sequenced in a study of CD8 T cells in Susac syndrome. With random hexamers, reverse transcription was performed on roughly 0.45 to 1 ug of RNA. Using its own MiXCR run on the immunoSEQ multiplex PCR reads, TCRdb lists one record per CDR3 protein. The data contain 95,000 to 150,000 distinct CDR3 sequences, 80% to 95% of them singletons. What was sequenced was CD8+ T cells from PBMCs. These receptors all come from a human donor with multiple sclerosis.

The CDR3 DNA reads TGTGCCAGCAGCTTGGGAACCGGGGCCGTGGGGGATACGCAGTATTTT. This translates into CASSLGTGAVGDTQYF. The rearrangement uses TRBV7-3 and TRBJ2-3; D tentatively fits TRBD1 or TRBD2 (5 bases each). Looked up from germline, CDR1 is SGHTA and CDR2 is FQGTGA. The CDR3 consists of 16 residues. Trimming removed 3 bases from V and 6 bases from J, with 19 bases in between.

This chain uses TRBV6-1 with TRBJ2-7, with TRBD1 identical over 7 bases. Germline CDR1 MNHNS, CDR2 SASEGT. The CDR3 covers 16 residues. V gave up 6 bases and J gave up 5 bases; unmatched junction bases: 16. Here the CDR3 DNA reads TGTGCCAGCAGCAAAGGGACGGGACAGTCTGCCCACGAGCAGTACTTC. This encodes CASSKGTGQSAHEQYF.

The chain uses TRBV6-1 and TRBJ2-1; 7 bases agree with TRBD2. This CDR3 has 13 residues. Per the germline V gene, CDR1 is MNHNS and CDR2 is SASEGT. V lost 6 bases, J lost 7 bases, and 6 bases stayed unmatched. In nucleotides, the CDR3 is TGTGCCAGCAGGGTACGGGAGGAGAATGAGCAGTTCTTC. It codes for CASRVREENEQFF.

The rearrangement joins TRBV15 to TRBJ2-7; D may be TRBD1 (6 bases). Per germline, CDR1 LNHNV and CDR2 YYDKDF (reference sequence). Trimming took off 5 bases at V and 4 bases at J, with 9 bases between the two ends. This CDR3 has 12 amino acids. The CDR3 region has the DNA TGTGCCACCAGCGAAGGGGGATACGAGCAGTACGTC. It translates to CATSEGGYEQYV.

DNA for the CDR3: TGTGCCAGTAGACGACAGTATAGCAATCAGCCCCAGCATTTT. As protein: CASRRQYSNQPQHF. The gene calls are TRBV19 and TRBJ1-5; D might be TRBD1 (5 bases). This CDR3 region has 14 residues. Germline assignment: CDR1 LNHDA and CDR2 SQIVND (reference sequence). Trimming left V 6 bases short and J 0 bases short, with 9 bases between.

This chain links TRBV5-1 with TRBJ2-1; 7 nucleotides agree with TRBD1. CDR1 and CDR2 (germline): SGHRS, YFSETQ. V was pared by 8 bases and J by 8 bases, with 10 bases of the junction left unmatched. The CDR3 totals 13 residues. The CDR3 region is CASSGTAAYEQFF. DNA for the CDR3: TGCGCCAGTTCCGGGACAGCCGCTTATGAGCAGTTCTTC.

The chain has TRBV27 and TRBJ2-7, with TRBD2 identical over 10 bases. The V and J ends lost 0 bases and 6 bases, in that order; junction bases with no gene match: 2. This CDR3 contains 14 residues. Germline loops: CDR1 MNHEY, CDR2 SMNVEV (reference sequence). DNA for the CDR3: TGTGCCAGCAGTTTATCGAGGACTAGCGGCGAGCAGTACGTC. Translating gives CASSLSRTSGEQYV.

This clonotype is a singleton in its sample. This chain uses TRBV2 with TRBJ2-1; D is tentatively TRBD1 or TRBD2 (6 bases each). The germline CDR1 and CDR2 sequences are SNHLY and FYNNEI. The CDR3 totals 13 residues. Trimming stripped 8 bases from V and 6 bases from J, with 14 bases between. CDR3 in DNA: TGTGCCAGCGGGGGGACATGGACCAATGAGCAGTTCTTC. It translates to CASGGTWTNEQFF. The whole variable domain, filled in from reference TRBV2 and TRBJ2-1, reads EPEVTQTPSHQVTQMGQEVILRCVPISNHLYFYWYRQILGQKVEFLVSFYNNEISEKSEIFDDQFSVERPDGSNFTLKIRSTKLEDSAMYFCASGGTWTNEQFFGPGTRLTVL.

The gene calls are TRBV3-1 and TRBJ2-1; TRBD2 matches 7 bases. CDR3 length: 18 residues. The ends lost 1 base at V and 4 bases at J; junction bases unmatched: 13. Germline V gene sequence: CDR1 LGHDT, CDR2 YNNKEL (reference sequence). The CDR3 sequence is CASSQVHKRGPTYNEQFF. CDR3 DNA: TGTGCCAGCAGCCAAGTTCACAAGCGGGGACCAACTTACAATGAGCAGTTCTTC.

The chain joins TRBV29-1 to TRBJ1-2, with 7 bases aligning to TRBD1. This CDR3 comprises 11 residues. Looked up from germline, CDR1 is SQVTM and CDR2 is ANQGSEA. V lost 5 bases, J lost 8 bases, and 5 bases stayed unmatched. CDR3 protein: CSVFQGGGYTF. DNA for the CDR3: TGCAGCGTTTTCCAGGGGGGAGGCTACACCTTC.

The rearrangement uses TRBV21-1 and TRBJ2-5; the table assigns TRBD2, which was not confirmed against the DNA. TRBV21-1 has pseudogene status. This CDR3 spans 14 amino acids. The DNA for the CDR3 is TGTGCCAGCACCCCACCCGAAGAGCTGGAGACCCAGTACTTC. Translated: CASTPPEELETQYF.

The chain employs TRBV27 and TRBJ2-5; possibly TRBD1 for D (6 bases). Germline V gene data show CDR1 as MNHEY and CDR2 as SMNVEV (reference sequence). The CDR3 consists of 14 residues. V was cut by 3 bases and J by 5 bases, with 13 bases left in between. CDR3 nucleotide sequence: TGTGCCAGCAGTTTCCGCAGGGGTCGGGAGACCCAGTACTTC. This codes for CASSFRRGRETQYF.

This chain uses TRBV7-4 with TRBJ2-7; tentatively, D is TRBD1 (6 bases). Germline V gene sequence: CDR1 SGHVT, CDR2 SQSDAQ. The CDR3 is 14 residues long. Trimming removed 3 bases at V and 3 bases at J, with 12 bases between. CDR3 amino acids: CASSFIADSYEQYF. The DNA for the CDR3 is TGTGCCAGCAGCTTTATCGCGGACAGCTACGAGCAGTACTTC.

The rearrangement uses TRBV7-9 and TRBJ2-1, with D maybe TRBD2 (5 bases). This CDR3 region has 15 residues. Germline loops: CDR1 SEHNR, CDR2 FQNEAQ (reference sequence). V was pared by 3 bases and J by 6 bases, with 15 bases between. CDR3 loop: CASSFVPERSNEQFF. The CDR3 DNA is TGTGCCAGCAGCTTTGTTCCGGAGCGGAGCAATGAGCAGTTCTTC.

The chain employs TRBV13 and TRBJ2-4, with 11 nucleotides matching TRBD2. CDR1 is PRHDT, CDR2 FYEKMQ, per germline (reference sequence). V dropped 0 bases and J dropped 0; count of bases not matched to a gene: 4. The CDR3 consists of 18 residues. CDR3 in amino acids: CASSLGLAGGLAKNIQYF. Written as DNA, the CDR3 is TGTGCCAGCAGCTTAGGCTTAGCGGGAGGGCTAGCCAAAAACATTCAGTACTTC.

The chain is built from TRBV9 and TRBJ2-2; tentative D call: TRBD2 (5 bases). From germline, CDR1 is SGDLS and CDR2 YYNGEE. CDR3 length: 15 residues. Trimming left V 5 bases short and J 4 bases short, with 15 bases between. CDR3 coding DNA: TGTGCCAGCAGAGGCGGACGGAGCGGCACCGGGGAGCTGTTTTTT. It codes for CASRGGRSGTGELFF. The variable domain in full, completed from reference TRBV9 and TRBJ2-2, reads DSGVTQTPKHLITATGQRVTLRCSPRSGDLSVYWYQQSLDQGLQFLIQYYNGEERAKGNILERFSAQQFPDLHSELNLSSLELGDSALYFCASRGGRSGTGELFFGEGSRLTVL.

This clonotype showed up just once. The chain recombines TRBV9 with TRBJ1-4; the D gene is possibly TRBD1 (5 bases). Trimming took 0 bases from V and 8 from J, leaving 11 bases between them. Germline V CDR1 and CDR2: SGDLS, YYNGEE. The CDR3 is 14 residues long. The CDR3 here is CASSVVQGGEKLFF. The DNA of the CDR3 is TGTGCCAGCAGCGTAGTCCAGGGAGGAGAAAAACTGTTTTTT.

The sample holds one count of this clonotype. This chain connects TRBV5-1 to TRBJ2-1; D is unresolved. CDR1 and CDR2 from the germline V gene are SGHRS and YFSETQ. V lost 5 bases and J 5 bases, leaving 23 bases between the germline ends. The CDR3 is made up of 17 amino acids. CDR3 in DNA: TGCGCCAGCAGAGGATCGGCCCCCTACGGCAGGCACAATGAGCAGTTCTTC. Protein product: CASRGSAPYGRHNEQFF. Variable domain in full (rest from reference TRBV5-1 and TRBJ2-1): KAGVTQTPRYLIKTRGQQVTLSCSPISGHRSVSWYQQTPGQGLQFLFEYFSETQRNKGNFPGRFSGRQFSNSRSEMNVSTLELGDSALYLCASRGSAPYGRHNEQFFGPGTRLTVL.

This clonotype appeared a single time. This rearrangement joins TRBV4-1 to TRBJ1-5; D remains ambiguous. V lost 0 bases and J lost 1, with 10 bases in between. In germline, CDR1 is MGHRA, CDR2 YSYEKL. CDR3 length: 16 amino acids. The CDR3 protein is CASSQEWRLSNQPQHF. Here the CDR3 DNA reads TGCGCCAGCAGCCAAGAATGGCGGCTAAGCAATCAGCCCCAGCATTTT.